This T cell receptor beta chain was sequenced in a study of vaccination and CD4 T cells after COVID-19. Overall study context: Nasal swab PCR detected SARS-CoV-2 in convalescent patients, who comprised 9 or 10 mild cases and one severe case.

The treatment: roughly 10-day PBMC culture with coronavirus spike peptide pools or control peptides (ViraFEST assay). For this clonotype: Its specificity is not known.

The CDR3 runs 16 residues. The V gene's germline CDR1 is MNHNS and CDR2 SASEGT. V shed 4 bases and J shed 0 bases, with 14 bases lying between them. The Oncomine TCR Beta short-read assay generated sequence data from the DNA of cultured CD4+ T cells. TCRdb independently ran MiXCR on the PCR reads; one entry per CDR3 protein. The sample shows approximately 9,700 distinct CDR3 sequences, 30% of them seen only once. The TCR originated in a human donor who had recovered from COVID-19. The V gene is TRBV6-1, the J gene TRBJ2-3; D is ambiguous. Sequenced here: CD4+ T cells from blood, cultured in vitro, sampled after SARS-CoV-2 vaccination. The CDR3 DNA sequence: TGTGCCAGCAGTGTGACCCTTACAATTAGCACAGATACGCAGTATTTT. Amino acid sequence: CASSVTLTISTDTQYF.